The 11 T cell receptor beta chains below come from one sample, sequenced in a study of T cell changes during pregnancy in multiple sclerosis. The table came from immunoSEQ multiplex PCR; TCRdb's copy has only in-frame clones and leaves some out. The repertoire holds about 40,000 clones, with 88% as singletons. The starting material was CD4+ T cells from peripheral blood mononuclear cells, obtained in the second trimester of pregnancy. These receptors all stem from a female donor with multiple sclerosis, enrolled in a pregnancy study.

The rearrangement uses TRBV27 and TRBJ1-2; TRBD1 matches at 7 bases. The CDR3 length is 15 residues. J was trimmed by 4 bases and V by 5 bases; bases with no gene match: 10. Looked up from germline, CDR1 is MNHEY and CDR2 is SMNVEV (reference sequence). CDR3 protein: CASSLRQGASYGYTF. In DNA form, the CDR3 reads TGTGCCAGCAGTCTTCGACAGGGAGCCTCCTATGGCTACACCTTC.

The V and J genes are TRBV19 and TRBJ1-4; 9 bases fit TRBD1. Germline CDR1 LNHDA, CDR2 SQIVND (reference sequence). The V segment lost 6 bases and the J segment 10 bases; nucleotides outside the gene matches: 6. The CDR3 loop spans 13 amino acids. The CDR3: CASSFDRGRKLFF. Written as DNA, the CDR3 is TGTGCCAGTAGCTTTGACAGGGGGAGAAAACTGTTTTTT.

The chain employs TRBV29-1 and TRBJ2-3; the match to TRBD2 covers 7 bases. Germline V lookup: CDR1 SQVTM, CDR2 ANQGSEA. Unmatched junction bases numbered 13, after V lost 7 bases and J lost 6 bases. CDR3 length: 14 residues. The chain's CDR3 is CSADGDYVSDTQYF. Written as DNA, the CDR3 is TGCAGCGCAGATGGGGACTATGTATCGGATACGCAGTATTTT.

The rearrangement links TRBV29-1 to TRBJ1-1, with D perhaps matching TRBD1 (5 bases). This CDR3 contains 12 residues. Between the trimmed V and J ends, which lost 7 bases and 1 base, there was a span of 10 bases. CDR1 is SQVTM, CDR2 ANQGSEA, per germline. DNA for the CDR3: TGCAGCGCCCATGGACAGAACACTGAAGCTTTCTTT. Its protein is CSAHGQNTEAFF.

The CDR3 DNA is TGTGCCAGCAGTTTTGGACACCTGAAGAACTATGGCTACACCTTC. It is translated as CASSFGHLKNYGYTF. This chain uses TRBV6-1 with TRBJ1-2; a weak D match, TRBD1 (5 bases). The CDR3 is made up of 15 amino acids. Germline assignment: CDR1 MNHNS and CDR2 SASEGT. V was clipped by 5 bases and J by 2 bases, with 15 bases between them.

The CDR3 DNA is TGTGCCAGCAGGACCGCCGGAGGTGACTACGAGCAGTACTTC. This encodes CASRTAGGDYEQYF. The rearrangement uses TRBV28 and TRBJ2-7, with a possible D match to TRBD2 (5 bases). Germline V gives CDR1 MDHEN, CDR2 SYDVKM. This CDR3 has 14 amino acids. V dropped 6 bases and J dropped 3 bases, with 15 bases sitting between them.

The chain employs TRBV5-8 and TRBJ1-2, with D uncertain. In germline, CDR1 is SGHTS, CDR2 YDEGEE. The CDR3 has 13 residues. V was trimmed by 2 bases and J by 8 bases, leaving 13 bases between them. Here the CDR3 reads CASSFRGRAGYTF. The DNA for the CDR3 is TGTGCCAGCAGCTTCCGGGGTCGAGCGGGCTACACCTTC.

In its sample, this clone was seen once. This chain links TRBV28 with TRBJ2-7; D uncertain. Germline V lookup: CDR1 MDHEN, CDR2 SYDVKM. There are 14 residues in the CDR3. Trimming removed 5 bases from V and 6 bases from J, with 17 bases in between. CDR3 coding DNA: TGTGCCAGCAGTAACCCGGCTAGGAATGGCGAGCAGTACTTC. This encodes CASSNPARNGEQYF.

The chain combines TRBV11-3 with TRBJ2-2, with unresolved D. The CDR3 is made up of 13 amino acids. Germline V gives CDR1 SGHNT, CDR2 YENEEA. V was clipped by 1 base and J by 8 bases, with 8 bases between them. The CDR3 nucleotides are TGTGCCAGCAGCTTAGTCTCCGCGGGGGAGCTGTTTTTT. Translating gives CASSLVSAGELFF.

The chain carries TRBV6-1 and TRBJ2-7; D call uncertain. The CDR3 runs 15 residues. The V end was cut by 3 bases, the J end by 5 bases, with 17 bases between. Germline V gene sequence: CDR1 MNHNS, CDR2 SASEGT. The CDR3 coding sequence is TGTGCCAGCAGTGAGACCGACCGGAGCCTAAACGAGCAGTACTTC. Translating gives CASSETDRSLNEQYF.

CDR3 loop: CASSPWTSGRSGTDTQYF. The CDR3 DNA reads as TGTGCCAGCTCACCATGGACTAGCGGGAGGTCGGGCACAGATACGCAGTATTTT. This chain connects TRBV18 to TRBJ2-3; 14 nucleotides align to TRBD2. J was trimmed by 1 base and V by 2 bases; bases with no gene match: 5. Germline CDR1 reads KGHSH; CDR2 reads LQKENI. There are 18 residues in the CDR3.